The sequence of this T cell receptor (beta chain) was determined in a study of shared clonotypes between healthy human individuals. Study background: In total, the donors were a couple of women and a few men aged 18 to 49.

Germline V CDR1 and CDR2: MNHEY, SMNVEV (reference sequence). Trimming stripped 7 bases from V and 8 bases from J, with 12 bases between. This CDR3 spans 12 amino acids. Donors comprised only Caucasian adults living in Nashville, Tennessee. Unsorted samples relied on tens of millions of PBMCs, which served as the source of genomic DNA. The quantity of DNA used in unsorted PBMC replicate PCRs was about 0.3 ug, corresponding to tens of thousands of T cell genomes. Profiling relied on immunoSEQ multiplex PCR, and the TCRdb table lists in-frame clones only, not all of them. This sample yields about 450,000 clones, of which roughly 85% are seen a single time; 9.5% to 15% belongs to the top ten.

This chain connects TRBV27 to TRBJ2-1; D is uncertain. The sequence was obtained from a middle-aged woman in good health. Some clones in this sample may be carry-over from other donors' samples. The sequencing input was PBMCs. CDR3 residues: CASTPDRHEQFF. The CDR3 nucleotides are TGTGCCAGCACCCCGGACCGCCATGAGCAGTTCTTC.